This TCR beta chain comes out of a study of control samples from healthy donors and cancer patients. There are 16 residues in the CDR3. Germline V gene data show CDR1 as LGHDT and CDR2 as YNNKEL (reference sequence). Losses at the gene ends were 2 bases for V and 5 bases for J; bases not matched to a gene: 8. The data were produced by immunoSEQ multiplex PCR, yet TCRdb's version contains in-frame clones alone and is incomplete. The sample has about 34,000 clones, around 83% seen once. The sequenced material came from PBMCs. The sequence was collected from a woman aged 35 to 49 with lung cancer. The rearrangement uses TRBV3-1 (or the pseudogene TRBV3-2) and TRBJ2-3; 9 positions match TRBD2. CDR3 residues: CASSQLQTSGRDTQYF. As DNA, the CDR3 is TGTGCCAGCAGCCAACTACAGACTAGCGGTAGAGATACGCAGTATTTT.